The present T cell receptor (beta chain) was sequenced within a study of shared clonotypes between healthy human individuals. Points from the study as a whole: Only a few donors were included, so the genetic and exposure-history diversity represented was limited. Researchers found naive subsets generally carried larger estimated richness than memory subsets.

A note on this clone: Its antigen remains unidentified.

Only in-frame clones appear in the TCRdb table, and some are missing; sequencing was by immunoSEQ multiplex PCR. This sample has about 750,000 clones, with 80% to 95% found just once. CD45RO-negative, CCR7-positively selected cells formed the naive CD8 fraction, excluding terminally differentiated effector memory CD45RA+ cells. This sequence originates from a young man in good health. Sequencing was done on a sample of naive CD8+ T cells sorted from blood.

The CDR3 DNA is TGTGCCAGCAAACCGGCTAACTATGGCTACACCTTC. Encoded protein: CASKPANYGYTF. The V gene is TRBV6-5, the J gene TRBJ1-2; no reliable D call. V dropped 7 bases and J dropped 0 bases, with 6 bases sitting between them. The length of the CDR3 is 12 residues. The germline V gene has CDR1 MNHEY and CDR2 SVGAGI.